This entry is about one T cell receptor (beta chain). In the source study's methods: Estimated nucleated cell counts came from reference gene primer amplification. The table came from immunoSEQ multiplex PCR; TCRdb's copy has only in-frame clones and leaves some out. The V and J calls and clone size are taken from that table; D and trimming were inferred from the DNA. The top ten clones hold about 4% of a sample with under 300,000 clones, around 85% of them seen once. This sample was taken from a study of blood T cell repertoires in COVID-19. Across the study: Material from acute and convalescent COVID-19 was sourced from the United States, Italy and Spain. T cells, B-cell-depleted T cells, or PBMCs supplied cDNA or gDNA.

The CDR3 is made up of 16 amino acids. Trimming left V 4 bases short and J 0 bases short, with 12 bases between. Germline values: CDR1 LGHDT, CDR2 YNNKEL (reference sequence). The chain carries TRBV3-1 (or the pseudogene TRBV3-2) and TRBJ1-4; no firm D call. The clonotype comes from a woman in her 40s with active or convalescent COVID-19. The sample was peripheral blood. CDR3 sequence reads: CASSLPHSATNEKLFF. The CDR3 nucleotides read TGTGCCAGCAGCCTCCCTCACAGTGCAACTAATGAAAAACTGTTTTTT.